This T cell receptor beta chain came from a study of blood T cell repertoires in COVID-19. Study in general: Samples came from the United States, Italy and Spain, spanning acute and convalescent COVID-19.

Per the germline V gene, CDR1 is ENHRY and CDR2 is SYGVKD. The CDR3 has 14 amino acids. Trimming took 2 bases from V and 2 from J, leaving 7 bases between them. Measured with immunoSEQ multiplex PCR; TCRdb has only the in-frame clones, and not every one. This sample has a few hundred thousand clones, with 91% found just once. This chain connects TRBV10-3 to TRBJ1-3; no reliable D call. This TCR derives from a person aged 18-35 years with COVID-19, enrolled during active disease. Sequenced: peripheral blood. CDR3 region: CAISEVRTGNTIYF. The CDR3 DNA reads as TGTGCCATCAGTGAGGTCAGGACTGGAAACACCATATATTTT.